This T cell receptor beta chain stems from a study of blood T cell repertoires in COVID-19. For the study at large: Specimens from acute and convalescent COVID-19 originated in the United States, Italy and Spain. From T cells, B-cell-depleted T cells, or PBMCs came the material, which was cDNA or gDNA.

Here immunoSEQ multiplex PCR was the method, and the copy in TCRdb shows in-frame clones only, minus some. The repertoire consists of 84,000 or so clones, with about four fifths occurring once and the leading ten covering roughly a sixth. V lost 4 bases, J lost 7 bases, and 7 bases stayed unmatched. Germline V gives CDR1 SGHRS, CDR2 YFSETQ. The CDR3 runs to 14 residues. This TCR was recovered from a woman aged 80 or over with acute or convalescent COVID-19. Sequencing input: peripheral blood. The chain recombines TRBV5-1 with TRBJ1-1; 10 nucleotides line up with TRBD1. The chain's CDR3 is CASSEGGQGNEAFF. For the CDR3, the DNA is TGCGCCAGCAGCGAAGGGGGACAGGGGAATGAAGCTTTCTTT.